Shown below are 6 T cell receptor beta chains from a single sample sequenced in a study of blood T cell repertoires in COVID-19. Measured with immunoSEQ multiplex PCR; TCRdb has only the in-frame clones, and not every one. The table includes tens of thousands of clones, almost 90% detected once. Sequences were obtained from peripheral blood. These receptors were collected from a human donor in a cohort sampled during active COVID-19.

For this clone: In the same sample, other DNA sequences code for this CDR3. This chain joins TRBV9 and TRBJ1-2, with no clear D. The germline V gene encodes CDR1 SGDLS and CDR2 YYNGEE. The ends were cut back, 2 bases at V and 3 bases at J, with 8 bases in the middle. This CDR3 is built from 13 residues. The CDR3 DNA reads as TGTGCCAGCAGCGTCGAGGCAGACTATGGCTACACCTTC. Residues: CASSVEADYGYTF.

The J gene is TRBJ2-1, the V gene TRBV6-6; 8 bases are a match to TRBD1. The germline CDR1 and CDR2 sequences are MNHNY and SVGAGI (reference sequence). This CDR3 spans 17 amino acids. Losses at the gene ends were 5 bases for V and 1 base for J; bases not matched to a gene: 10. In DNA form, the CDR3 reads TGTGCCAGCAGTCCTCTAACTACAGGGGGTTCCTACAATGAGCAGTTCTTC. Its translation: CASSPLTTGGSYNEQFF.

The genes are TRBV9 and TRBJ2-2; a weak D match, TRBD1 (6 bases). Trimming removed 4 bases from V and 0 bases from J, with 19 bases in between. The V gene's germline CDR1 is SGDLS and CDR2 YYNGEE. The length of the CDR3 is 18 residues. The CDR3 sequence: CASSLRGGAGANTGELFF. The CDR3 nucleotides are TGTGCCAGCAGCCTAAGAGGGGGTGCTGGAGCGAACACCGGGGAGCTGTTTTTT.

The J gene is TRBJ2-2, the V gene TRBV25-1, with D tentatively TRBD1 (8 bases). Trimming took 4 bases from V and 3 from J, leaving 12 bases between them. The CDR3 contains 15 residues. The V gene's germline CDR1 is MGHDK and CDR2 SYGVNS. CDR3 sequence reads: CASSATGGDTGELFF. CDR3 nucleotide sequence: TGTGCCAGCAGTGCAACAGGGGGGGACACCGGGGAGCTGTTTTTT.

The CDR3 here is CASSLGTSFTDTQYF. The CDR3 DNA follows: TGTGCCAGCAGCTTAGGGACTAGCTTCACAGATACGCAGTATTTT. The rearrangement uses TRBV7-9 and TRBJ2-3, with 8 bases that match TRBD2. The CDR3 extends over 15 amino acids. Germline V lookup: CDR1 SEHNR, CDR2 FQNEAQ (reference sequence). V gave up 1 base and J gave up 2 bases; unmatched junction bases: 2.

The chain recombines TRBV7-8 with TRBJ2-7, with a possible D match to TRBD2 (6 bases). Germline V gene sequence: CDR1 SGHVS, CDR2 FQNEAQ. This CDR3 has 13 residues. Trimming stripped 2 bases from V and 2 bases from J, with 7 bases between. The CDR3 DNA reads as TGTGCCAGCAGCTTAACGGGGGCCTACGAGCAGTACTTC. This gives the protein CASSLTGAYEQYF.